These 23 T cell receptor beta chains share one sample of origin, sequenced in a study of control samples from healthy donors and cancer patients (dated by TCRdb to about 2020). The library was generated by the immunoSEQ multiplex PCR assay. TCRdb took this table from immuneACCESS and kept in-frame rearrangements with V and J called. Such tables lack part of the clones; where checked against another copy, unresolved V genes explain under half of the gap, and the rest is unexplained. The sample yields tens of thousands of clones; 80% to 95% were counted once. The top ten clones comprise over 0.95% of the sample. What was sequenced was PBMCs. The source of these receptors is a middle-aged woman with lung cancer.

The chain uses TRBV2 and TRBJ2-5; D is possibly TRBD1 (5 bases). V was trimmed by 2 bases and J by 2 bases, leaving 9 bases between them. Germline V gene data show CDR1 as SNHLY and CDR2 as FYNNEI. This CDR3 has 14 amino acids. The CDR3 DNA reads as TGTGCCAGCAGTGAATTCAGGGATCAAGAGACCCAGTACTTC. Translation gives CASSEFRDQETQYF.

This chain connects TRBV7-9 to TRBJ2-3, with a possible D match to TRBD2 (6 bases). The CDR3 length is 16 residues. Germline CDR1 reads SEHNR; CDR2 reads FQNEAQ (reference sequence). V was cut by 4 bases and J by 4 bases, with 18 bases left in between. The CDR3 DNA reads TGTGCCAGCAGCTCCAGTAGTCGGGAGTTAGCAGATACGCAGTATTTT. It yields the protein CASSSSSRELADTQYF.

The rearrangement links TRBV4-2 to TRBJ1-1; unclear D gene. The CDR3 covers 15 residues. The V gene's germline CDR1 is LGHNA and CDR2 YNFKEQ. Deletions cut 0 bases from V and 0 bases from J, with 8 bases between. DNA for the CDR3: TGTGCCAGCAGCCAAGATCTCCCTATGAACACTGAAGCTTTCTTT. The encoded protein is CASSQDLPMNTEAFF.

The chain couples TRBV9 to TRBJ1-2; 9 positions agree with TRBD1. The CDR3 is 14 residues long. Germline values: CDR1 SGDLS, CDR2 YYNGEE. J lost 4 bases, V lost 4 bases, and 5 bases had no gene match. The CDR3 loop is CASSSRTGVYGYTF. In DNA form, the CDR3 reads TGTGCCAGCAGCTCACGGACAGGGGTCTATGGCTACACCTTC.

This clone appeared once. The chain carries TRBV10-3 and TRBJ2-7; perhaps TRBD1 as D (5 bases). Germline V gene sequence: CDR1 ENHRY, CDR2 SYGVKD. The CDR3 has 14 amino acids. The germline V and J ends were trimmed by 3 bases and 0 bases, with 9 bases remaining between them. DNA for the CDR3: TGTGCCATCAGTGATCAGGGCAGCTCCTACGAGCAGTACTTC. It specifies CAISDQGSSYEQYF.

The genes are TRBV5-4 and TRBJ2-4; the D gene is possibly TRBD1 (6 bases). CDR3 length: 16 residues. Between the trimmed V and J ends, which lost 3 bases and 4 bases, there was a span of 17 bases. Germline CDR1 SGHNT, CDR2 YYREEE (reference sequence). The CDR3, as DNA: TGTGCCAGCAGCTCCGGGTCAGGACAGACTAAAAACATTCAGTACTTC. Encoded protein: CASSSGSGQTKNIQYF.

The V call is TRBV25-1, the J call TRBJ1-4; 7 bases line up with TRBD1. There are 16 residues in the CDR3. V was clipped by 0 bases and J by 5 bases; unmatched bases: 6. CDR1 is MGHDK and CDR2 is SYGVNS in the germline V gene. The CDR3 spells CASSEYRTGPNEKLFF. DNA for the CDR3: TGTGCCAGCAGTGAATATAGGACAGGTCCAAATGAAAAACTGTTTTTT.

The V and J genes are TRBV2 and TRBJ1-4; 8 bases match TRBD1. The CDR3 runs 16 residues. Germline V lookup: CDR1 SNHLY, CDR2 FYNNEI. The ends lost 0 bases at V and 4 bases at J; junction bases unmatched: 4. The CDR3 loop is CASSEAQGAYNEKLFF. The CDR3, as DNA: TGTGCCAGCAGTGAAGCCCAGGGGGCCTATAATGAAAAACTGTTTTTT.

The chain uses TRBV7-9 and TRBJ1-1, with 7 bases lining up with TRBD1. Germline loops: CDR1 SEHNR, CDR2 FQNEAQ (reference sequence). CDR3 length: 13 residues. V shed 7 bases and J 5 bases; nucleotides not matched to a gene: 7. CDR3: CASIHPTGTEAFF. For the CDR3, the DNA is TGTGCCAGCATCCACCCGACAGGGACTGAAGCTTTCTTT.

This clone was detected a few times. This sequence joins TRBV4-1 and TRBJ2-7, with a possible D match to TRBD2 (6 bases). Trimming pared 0 bases from V and 1 base from J, leaving 19 bases between. The length of the CDR3 is 18 residues. Germline CDR1 MGHRA, CDR2 YSYEKL. CDR3 DNA sequence: TGCGCCAGCAGCCAAGACCGAGACCAGGGACTCAAATCCTACGAGCAGTACTTC. The encoded protein is CASSQDRDQGLKSYEQYF.

The chain combines TRBV7-6 with TRBJ1-2; 9 bases fit TRBD1. Germline-derived CDR1 and CDR2 are SGHVS and FNYEAQ. The CDR3 is 18 residues long. V gave up 5 bases and J gave up 4 bases; unmatched junction bases: 17. The CDR3 DNA is TGTGCCAGCAGCGCCTCATTACCTTCGGGACAGGGTATCTATGGCTACACCTTC. This codes for CASSASLPSGQGIYGYTF.

The V gene is TRBV18, the J gene TRBJ1-1, with TRBD1 matching 7 bases. J gave up 5 bases and V 3 bases, and 18 bases lay outside the gene matches. The V gene's germline CDR1 is KGHSH and CDR2 LQKENI. The CDR3 covers 18 residues. The DNA of the CDR3 is TGTGCCAGCTCACCCAGCGATTTCCTCCACAGGGGTGAAACTGAAGCTTTCTTT. Its translation: CASSPSDFLHRGETEAFF.

This sequence joins TRBV6-6 and TRBJ1-5; TRBD1 agrees at 8 bases. CDR3 length equals 15 residues. The germline gives CDR1 MNHNY, CDR2 SVGAGI (reference sequence). V dropped 0 bases and J dropped 7; count of bases not matched to a gene: 5. DNA of the CDR3: TGTGCCAGCAGTTACTCCGGACAGGGCGAACAGCCCCAGCATTTT. It translates to CASSYSGQGEQPQHF.

This rearrangement joins TRBV4-1 to TRBJ1-1; 9 bases map to TRBD1. There are 14 residues in the CDR3. From germline, CDR1 is MGHRA and CDR2 YSYEKL. The V segment lost 8 bases and the J segment 4 bases; nucleotides outside the gene matches: 8. The CDR3 spells CASRKQGAVTEAFF. The DNA for the CDR3 is TGCGCCAGCCGGAAACAGGGGGCTGTCACTGAAGCTTTCTTT.

The rearrangement joins TRBV18 to TRBJ1-1; D may be TRBD1 (5 bases). This CDR3 region has 16 residues. V lost 1 base and J lost 0, with 12 bases in between. The germline V gene has CDR1 KGHSH and CDR2 LQKENI. CDR3 in amino acids: CASSPREGTLNTEAFF. Here the CDR3 DNA reads TGTGCCAGCTCACCACGTGAGGGGACGTTGAACACTGAAGCTTTCTTT.

On this clone: The identical CDR3 is also encoded by other nucleotide sequences in the sample. This chain uses TRBV18 with TRBJ1-1; no clear D. V was clipped by 2 bases and J by 0 bases, with 7 bases between them. The CDR3 extends over 14 amino acids. Per the germline V gene, CDR1 is KGHSH and CDR2 is LQKENI. This CDR3 reads CASSPEVLNTEAFF. CDR3 nucleotide sequence: TGTGCCAGCTCACCAGAAGTTCTGAACACTGAAGCTTTCTTT.

The rearrangement links TRBV7-9 to TRBJ2-7; D ambiguous. V was cut by 5 bases and J by 3 bases, with 8 bases left in between. The germline V gene encodes CDR1 SEHNR and CDR2 FQNEAQ (reference sequence). This CDR3 is built from 12 residues. The CDR3 nucleotides read TGTGCCAGCAGCACGAACAACTACGAGCAGTACTTC. This sequence encodes CASSTNNYEQYF.

This chain links TRBV5-4 with TRBJ1-2; possibly TRBD1 for D (5 bases). Trimming shortened V by 1 base and J by 0 bases, and 10 bases separated the two germline ends. Germline CDR1 SGHNT, CDR2 YYREEE (reference sequence). The CDR3 consists of 15 residues. The CDR3 here is CASSLPGPTNYGYTF. Here the CDR3 DNA reads TGTGCCAGCAGCTTGCCGGGACCGACTAACTATGGCTACACCTTC.

The chain carries TRBV6-5 and TRBJ1-1; maybe TRBD1 (6 bases). Trimming pared 8 bases from V and 4 bases from J, leaving 20 bases between. CDR3 length equals 15 residues. In germline, CDR1 is MNHEY, CDR2 SVGAGI. The CDR3 DNA is TGTGCCAGCCCCTCGGACATTAGGGGGATCACTGAAGCTTTCTTT. Translating it yields CASPSDIRGITEAFF.

This clone appeared once. The CDR3 nucleotides read TGTGCCAGCAGTTTATTCGGACAGGGAACCGCAGATACGCAGTATTTT. The encoded protein is CASSLFGQGTADTQYF. This chain links TRBV28 with TRBJ2-3; the match to TRBD1 covers 8 bases. Germline V gene sequence: CDR1 MDHEN, CDR2 SYDVKM. The CDR3 is made up of 16 amino acids. Trimming at V came to 1 base and at J to 4 bases, leaving 7 bases not matched to a gene. The whole variable domain, remainder taken from reference TRBV28 and TRBJ2-3, is DVKVTQSSRYLVKRTGEKVFLECVQDMDHENMFWYRQDPGLGLRLIYFSYDVKMKEKGDIPEGYSVSREKKERFSLILESASTNQTSMYLCASSLFGQGTADTQYFGPGTRLTVL.

The chain employs TRBV27 and TRBJ2-5; 9 bases agree with TRBD2. Per germline, CDR1 MNHEY and CDR2 SMNVEV (reference sequence). The CDR3 is 13 residues long. The junction had 13 bases not matched to a gene; V was cut back by 10 bases and J by 10 bases. The CDR3 loop reads CATSTERGAIQYF. DNA of the CDR3: TGTGCCACCTCCACCGAGCGGGGGGCGATCCAGTACTTC.

The chain combines TRBV19 with TRBJ2-6, with D perhaps matching TRBD1 (5 bases). In germline, CDR1 is LNHDA, CDR2 SQIVND (reference sequence). This CDR3 spans 16 amino acids. V dropped 5 bases and J dropped 0 bases, with 11 bases sitting between them. CDR3 loop: CASSQGLRSGANVLTF. Here the CDR3 DNA reads TGTGCCAGTAGTCAGGGTTTACGCTCTGGGGCCAACGTCCTGACTTTC.

V and J are TRBV5-1 and TRBJ1-6; 7 positions agree with TRBD1. The junction had 17 bases not matched to a gene; V was cut back by 3 bases and J by 5 bases. This CDR3 comprises 19 residues. Germline-derived CDR1 and CDR2 are SGHRS and YFSETQ. CDR3 amino acids: CASSSRAGTALPNNSPLHF. In nucleotides, the CDR3 is TGCGCCAGCAGCTCGCGGGCTGGGACAGCGTTACCCAATAATTCACCCCTCCACTTT. Full variable domain (missing parts from reference TRBV5-1 and TRBJ1-6): KAGVTQTPRYLIKTRGQQVTLSCSPISGHRSVSWYQQTPGQGLQFLFEYFSETQRNKGNFPGRFSGRQFSNSRSEMNVSTLELGDSALYLCASSSRAGTALPNNSPLHFGNGTRLTVT.